A single sample is the source of the 29 T cell receptor beta chains below, sequenced in a study of cytomegalovirus exposure and HLA in healthy donors. The PCR ran on 60 Vbeta and 13 Jbeta primers. The method was immunoSEQ multiplex PCR; TCRdb's version includes in-frame clones alone and lacks a portion of them. The sample carries some 120,000 clones, 65% to 85% recorded once. The sequenced sample consisted of PBMCs. These receptor sequences come from a man aged 50 or older in good health and CMV-seronegative.

The J gene is TRBJ2-5, the V gene TRBV5-4, with TRBD1 matching 8 bases. V was pared by 10 bases and J by 5 bases, with 13 bases of the junction left unmatched. Per the germline V gene, CDR1 is SGHNT and CDR2 is YYREEE (reference sequence). The CDR3 spans 14 residues. CDR3 nucleotide sequence: TGTGCCGGTACCCGGGACAGGACAGCGGAGACCCAGTACTTC. It translates to CAGTRDRTAETQYF.

The V gene is TRBV6-6, the J gene TRBJ2-2; 7 bases map to TRBD1. Trimming removed 6 bases from V and 1 base from J; junction bases left unmatched: 8. Germline CDR1 and CDR2: MNHNY and SVGAGI (reference sequence). This CDR3 has 16 residues. CDR3 amino acids: CASRPQGPQNTGELFF. In nucleotides, the CDR3 is TGTGCCAGCAGGCCACAGGGGCCGCAGAACACCGGGGAGCTGTTTTTT.

The chain couples TRBV6-5 to TRBJ2-7, with 9 bases aligning to TRBD1. V trimming: 6 bases; J trimming: 2 bases; junction bases outside the gene matches: 2. The germline V gene encodes CDR1 MNHEY and CDR2 SVGAGI. The CDR3 contains 13 residues. The CDR3: CASRNRGPYEQYF. CDR3 nucleotides: TGTGCCAGCAGGAACAGGGGGCCCTACGAGCAGTACTTC.

This clone has a single count. V gene TRBV6-5 combines with J gene TRBJ1-4; TRBD1 aligns across 10 bases. Germline lookup yields CDR1 MNHEY and CDR2 SVGAGI. J gave up 15 bases and V 6 bases, and 4 bases lay outside the gene matches. This CDR3 comprises 11 residues. CDR3 residues: CASRTGGNMFF. CDR3 nucleotide sequence: TGTGCCAGCAGGACAGGGGGCAATATGTTTTTT.

This clone was seen once. The chain recombines TRBV5-8 with TRBJ1-5, with 9 bases matching TRBD1. Per the germline V gene, CDR1 is SGHTS and CDR2 is YDEGEE. The CDR3 sequence is 15 residues long. After removal of 4 bases from V and 7 bases from J, the junction contained 9 bases not matched to a gene. CDR3 DNA sequence: TGTGCCAGCAGCCGGGGACAGGGACCGGGCCAGCCCCAGCATTTT. The encoded protein is CASSRGQGPGQPQHF.

The J gene is TRBJ2-1, the V gene TRBV7-3, with 10 positions matching TRBD2. V was clipped by 3 bases and J by 4 bases; unmatched bases: 9. The CDR3 has 17 amino acids. The germline V gene encodes CDR1 SGHTA and CDR2 FQGTGA. This CDR3 is CASSFTTLAGGYNEQFF. In DNA form, the CDR3 reads TGTGCCAGCAGCTTCACCACTTTAGCGGGGGGATACAATGAGCAGTTCTTC.

The chain carries TRBV11-3 and TRBJ2-1; 9 nucleotides agree with TRBD2. The trim removed 5 bases at V and 9 bases at J, leaving 5 bases unmatched. The CDR3 sequence is 13 residues long. Germline values: CDR1 SGHNT, CDR2 YENEEA. This CDR3 is CASSGDSGSEQFF. DNA for the CDR3: TGTGCCAGCAGCGGAGATAGCGGGAGTGAGCAGTTCTTC.

This clone was seen a few times. The chain is built from TRBV29-1 and TRBJ2-5; 10 bases align to TRBD1. CDR3 size: 14 residues. Trimming took 4 bases from V and 4 from J; bases not matched to a gene: 6. The V gene's germline CDR1 is SQVTM and CDR2 ANQGSEA. In DNA form, the CDR3 reads TGCAGCGTTGTAGGGACAGGGGTAAGAGAGACCCAGTACTTC. Amino acids: CSVVGTGVRETQYF.

The chain has TRBV7-3 and TRBJ2-5, with TRBD2 matching over 10 bases. Germline lookup yields CDR1 SGHTA and CDR2 FQGTGA. The CDR3 consists of 13 residues. The V gene end was trimmed by 5 bases and the J gene end by 5 bases; junction bases not matched to a gene: 2. In DNA, the CDR3 is TGTGCCAGCAGCCAGGGACTAGCGGAGACCCAGTACTTC. This codes for CASSQGLAETQYF.

This clone was seen a handful of times. The CDR3 is CASSIQLSGNTIYF. The CDR3 bases are TGTGCCAGCAGCATTCAACTCTCTGGAAACACCATATATTTT. The chain joins TRBV11-2 to TRBJ1-3; D is uncertain. CDR3 length equals 14 residues. From germline, CDR1 is SGHAT and CDR2 FQNNGV. The germline V and J ends were trimmed by 5 bases and 0 bases, with 8 bases remaining between them.

The chain has TRBV7-2 and TRBJ1-1; D not resolved. The length of the CDR3 is 13 residues. The germline V and J ends were trimmed by 5 bases and 5 bases, with 12 bases remaining between them. Germline values: CDR1 SGHTA, CDR2 FQGNSA. The CDR3 sequence is CASSIDFPTEAFF. DNA of the CDR3: TGTGCCAGCAGCATAGATTTCCCGACTGAAGCTTTCTTT.

V gene TRBV5-6 combines with J gene TRBJ2-5; D remains unclear. The CDR3 contains 11 residues. CDR1 and CDR2 from the germline V gene are SGHDT and YYEEEE. Between the trimmed V and J ends, which lost 2 bases and 7 bases, there was a span of 6 bases. CDR3 region: CASSLGGTQYF. The CDR3 DNA reads TGTGCCAGCAGCTTAGGCGGGACCCAGTACTTC.

The chain has TRBV28 and TRBJ2-7, with 7 positions matching TRBD2. Per germline, CDR1 MDHEN and CDR2 SYDVKM. The CDR3 is 14 residues long. With 6 bases clipped from V and 1 base from J, the junction kept 6 bases outside the gene matches. The CDR3 bases are TGTGCCAGCAGGGAGCGGGGTCGATCCTACGAGCAGTACTTC. Encoded protein: CASRERGRSYEQYF.

This chain joins TRBV5-8 and TRBJ1-4; TRBD1 is a possible D gene (6 bases). Trimming took off 4 bases at V and 8 bases at J, with 15 bases between the two ends. This CDR3 contains 14 residues. CDR1 and CDR2 (germline): SGHTS, YDEGEE. CDR3 sequence reads: CASSPPGHPEKLFF. The CDR3 DNA is TGTGCCAGCAGCCCTCCGGGACATCCGGAAAAACTGTTTTTT.

J is TRBJ2-7 and V is TRBV5-1; 10 bases fit TRBD2. The CDR3 has 14 amino acids. Germline trimming cut 4 bases from V and 3 bases from J; bases unmatched to any gene: 4. Per the germline V gene, CDR1 is SGHRS and CDR2 is YFSETQ. The CDR3 spells CASSTGTSDYEQYF. CDR3 bases: TGCGCCAGCAGCACCGGGACTAGCGACTACGAGCAGTACTTC. Supplemented by reference TRBV5-1 and TRBJ2-7, the full variable domain reads KAGVTQTPRYLIKTRGQQVTLSCSPISGHRSVSWYQQTPGQGLQFLFEYFSETQRNKGNFPGRFSGRQFSNSRSEMNVSTLELGDSALYLCASSTGTSDYEQYFGPGTRLTVT.

This chain uses TRBV5-4 with TRBJ2-5; D remains unclear. The V end lost 2 bases, the J end lost 0 bases, and 8 bases lay between the germline ends. Germline lookup yields CDR1 SGHNT and CDR2 YYREEE (reference sequence). This CDR3 has 14 residues. CDR3 region: CASSFRQNQETQYF. The DNA for the CDR3 is TGTGCCAGCAGCTTCAGGCAGAACCAAGAGACCCAGTACTTC.

The rearrangement links TRBV27 to TRBJ1-1; tentative D call: TRBD1 (5 bases). The CDR3 is 13 residues long. The germline V and J ends were trimmed by 6 bases and 1 base, with 9 bases remaining between them. Germline V gene lookup returns CDR1 MNHEY and CDR2 SMNVEV (reference sequence). The CDR3 DNA reads as TGTGCCAGCAGCATCACAGGGAACACTGAAGCTTTCTTT. As protein: CASSITGNTEAFF.

The chain employs TRBV10-3 and TRBJ2-1; 7 bases match TRBD2. Trimming removed 0 bases from V and 5 bases from J; junction bases left unmatched: 10. CDR1 is ENHRY, CDR2 SYGVKD, per germline. The CDR3 length is 17 residues. DNA for the CDR3: TGTGCCATCAGTGAGTCCCGGCGGGAGCGGGGAGACAATGAGCAGTTCTTC. It yields the protein CAISESRRERGDNEQFF.

This chain uses TRBV27 with TRBJ1-5; D not certain. Germline V CDR1 and CDR2: MNHEY, SMNVEV (reference sequence). The CDR3 length is 13 residues. V was shortened by 5 bases and J by 6 bases, with 11 bases between the two germline ends. CDR3 DNA sequence: TGTGCCAGCAGTCCGTCGAAGAGTCAGCCCCAGCATTTT. Its translation is CASSPSKSQPQHF.

This sequence joins TRBV7-9 and TRBJ2-5, with a possible D match to TRBD1 (5 bases). This CDR3 contains 15 residues. V lost 5 bases to trimming and J lost 1 base, with 14 bases between them. Germline V CDR1 and CDR2: SEHNR, FQNEAQ (reference sequence). Written as DNA, the CDR3 is TGTGCCAGCAGCCCGACAGACCACCCCCAAGAGACCCAGTACTTC. Translating it yields CASSPTDHPQETQYF.

The chain combines TRBV7-2 with TRBJ2-3, with a tentative D call TRBD2 (6 bases). V was shortened by 0 bases and J by 3 bases, with 7 bases between the two germline ends. The CDR3 covers 14 residues. Germline-derived CDR1 and CDR2 are SGHTA and FQGNSA. CDR3 loop: CASSLALATDTQYF. CDR3 DNA sequence: TGTGCCAGCAGCTTAGCGCTAGCGACAGATACGCAGTATTTT. The full variable domain, rest sourced from reference TRBV7-2 and TRBJ2-3, is GAGVSQSPSNKVTEKGKDVELRCDPISGHTALYWYRQSLGQGLEFLIYFQGNSAPDKSGLPSDRFSAERTGGSVSTLTIQRTQQEDSAVYLCASSLALATDTQYFGPGTRLTVL.

The chain links TRBV19 to TRBJ2-5, with 7 bases that match TRBD1. V lost 1 base, J lost 1 base, and 3 bases stayed unmatched. Germline CDR1 reads LNHDA; CDR2 reads SQIVND (reference sequence). This CDR3 is 15 amino acids long. The CDR3 sequence: CASSIAGGLQETQYF. For the CDR3, the DNA is TGTGCCAGTAGTATAGCAGGGGGTCTCCAAGAGACCCAGTACTTC. Based on the CDR3 plus reference TRBV19 and TRBJ2-5, the full variable domain is DGGITQSPKYLFRKEGQNVTLSCEQNLNHDAMYWYRQDPGQGLRLIYYSQIVNDFQKGDIAEGYSVSREKKESFPLTVTSAQKNPTAFYLCASSIAGGLQETQYFGPGTRLLVL.

The gene calls are TRBV7-6 and TRBJ2-5, with unresolved D. This CDR3 is built from 14 residues. The ends were cut back, 9 bases at V and 3 bases at J, with 17 bases in the middle. Germline CDR1 reads SGHVS; CDR2 reads FNYEAQ. Written as DNA, the CDR3 is TGTGCCAGGTGGTGCTTCGCGGTAAAAGAGACCCAGTACTTC. Translated, it gives CARWCFAVKETQYF.

The chain carries TRBV2 and TRBJ2-1; TRBD2 matches 10 bases. The V segment lost 5 bases and the J segment 8 bases; nucleotides outside the gene matches: 12. CDR3 size: 16 residues. CDR1 and CDR2 from the germline V gene are SNHLY and FYNNEI. CDR3 sequence reads: CASSLAVGLASDEQFF. CDR3 DNA sequence: TGTGCCAGCAGTCTCGCCGTGGGACTAGCGTCCGATGAGCAGTTCTTC.

For this clone: At one boundary the junction diverges from the germline segment, which might be a read error. The CDR3 DNA follows: TGTTCCAGCAGCTTAGCCGGGACAGGGAAATACAATGAGCAGTTCTTC. It specifies CSSSLAGTGKYNEQFF. The chain joins TRBV7-9 to TRBJ2-1, with 9 bases matching TRBD1. The CDR3 loop spans 16 amino acids. The germline V gene has CDR1 SEHNR and CDR2 FQNEAQ (reference sequence).

The chain recombines TRBV6-4 with TRBJ2-2, with D tentatively TRBD2 (6 bases). Germline CDR1 is MRHNA and CDR2 is SNTAGT. The CDR3 runs to 15 residues. V was trimmed by 3 bases and J by 7 bases, leaving 15 bases between them. The CDR3 nucleotides read TGTGCCAGCAGTGAACTAGGCGGGGTCAGCGGGGAGCTGTTTTTT. Its protein is CASSELGGVSGELFF.

CDR3 nucleotide sequence: TGTGCCAGCAGTACCGACAGGGTCGAGCAGCCCCAGCATTTT. Protein product: CASSTDRVEQPQHF. The chain is built from TRBV6-1 and TRBJ1-5, with 7 bases fitting TRBD1. The trim removed 5 bases at V and 7 bases at J, leaving 8 bases unmatched. The germline gives CDR1 MNHNS, CDR2 SASEGT. The CDR3 loop spans 14 amino acids.

The rearrangement links TRBV11-2 to TRBJ2-7; a weak D match, TRBD1 (5 bases). This CDR3 contains 15 residues. V lost 4 bases and J 3 bases, leaving 16 bases between the germline ends. The V gene's germline CDR1 is SGHAT and CDR2 FQNNGV. The CDR3 DNA reads as TGTGCCAGCAGCTCCGCCAAACAGGTTTTCTACGAGCAGTACTTC. It yields the protein CASSSAKQVFYEQYF. Variable domain in full (rest from reference TRBV11-2 and TRBJ2-7): EAGVAQSPRYKIIEKRQSVAFWCNPISGHATLYWYQQILGQGPKLLIQFQNNGVVDDSQLPKDRFSAERLKGVDSTLKIQPAKLEDSAVYLCASSSAKQVFYEQYFGPGTRLTVT.

The gene calls are TRBV11-2 and TRBJ2-1, with no clear D. Trimming shortened V by 5 bases and J by 5 bases, and 16 bases separated the two germline ends. This CDR3 comprises 15 residues. The V gene's germline CDR1 is SGHAT and CDR2 FQNNGV. Written as DNA, the CDR3 is TGTGCCAGCAGCCCCCGCGTAGCCTATAACAATGAGCAGTTCTTC. This codes for CASSPRVAYNNEQFF.